The next 20 T cell receptor beta chains were all read from a single sample in a study of shared clonotypes between healthy human individuals. Assay used: immunoSEQ multiplex PCR; TCRdb lists only in-frame clones, some missing. Of millions of clones listed, roughly 93% were seen once; the top ten hold approximately 0.4%. Sequenced material: naive CD4+ T cells from PBMCs. Subset defined: CD45RA+ positively selected. The receptors here all came from a man aged 18 to 35 in good health. Some clones in this sample may be carry-over from other donors' samples.

CDR3 residues: CASSLSPGDNGYTF. The CDR3 DNA is TGTGCCAGCAGCTTATCCCCAGGGGATAATGGCTACACCTTC. The chain has TRBV7-2 and TRBJ1-2; the D gene is possibly TRBD1 (6 bases). This CDR3 has 14 amino acids. From germline, CDR1 is SGHTA and CDR2 FQGNSA. V was pared by 2 bases and J by 6 bases, with 13 bases between.

The chain couples TRBV4-2 to TRBJ1-5, with D unclear. The CDR3 is 15 residues long. Germline CDR1 reads LGHNA; CDR2 reads YNFKEQ. V lost 6 bases to trimming and J lost 5 bases, with 17 bases between them. The CDR3 loop is CASRAGDAAYQPQHF. In nucleotides, the CDR3 is TGTGCCAGCAGGGCAGGAGACGCAGCTTATCAGCCCCAGCATTTT.

This clone was detected once. The gene calls are TRBV5-1 and TRBJ1-2, with a weak D call TRBD1 (5 bases). The V gene lost 7 bases and the J gene lost 1 base, with 17 bases spanning the gap. This CDR3 is built from 15 residues. The germline V gene encodes CDR1 SGHRS and CDR2 YFSETQ. Written as DNA, the CDR3 is TGCGCCAGCGTCCCCGGGACGGCCCTTAACTATGGCTACACCTTC. It specifies CASVPGTALNYGYTF.

The gene calls are TRBV18 and TRBJ2-7, with a weak D call TRBD1 (6 bases). Germline V lookup: CDR1 KGHSH, CDR2 LQKENI. The CDR3 contains 16 residues. The V gene lost 3 bases and the J gene lost 0 bases, with 15 bases spanning the gap. The CDR3 coding sequence is TGTGCCAGCTCACCCTCTCGGCAGGGGAACTCCTACGAGCAGTACTTC. Its translation is CASSPSRQGNSYEQYF.

As DNA, the CDR3 is TGTGCCAGCAGTGTCTCGGGACAAGGGGCCGGGCCCCAGTACTTC. It yields the protein CASSVSGQGAGPQYF. The chain is built from TRBV6-1 and TRBJ2-5; D is possibly TRBD1 (6 bases). Trimming pared 4 bases from V and 9 bases from J, leaving 21 bases between. The CDR3 spans 15 residues. Germline-derived CDR1 and CDR2 are MNHNS and SASEGT.

The rearrangement uses TRBV5-1 and TRBJ1-4; D is possibly TRBD1 (6 bases). Germline loops: CDR1 SGHRS, CDR2 YFSETQ. Trimming took off 4 bases at V and 8 bases at J, with 18 bases between the two ends. The CDR3 is 15 residues long. Written as DNA, the CDR3 is TGCGCCAGCAGCCCCGAATCACACAGGGAAGAAAAACTGTTTTTT. Its translation is CASSPESHREEKLFF.

This clone has only a few counts. The sample contains more than one DNA sequence encoding this CDR3. The chain carries TRBV7-3 and TRBJ2-1; TRBD2 agrees at 7 bases. CDR3 length: 13 residues. V shed 6 bases and J 5 bases; nucleotides not matched to a gene: 4. CDR1 and CDR2 (germline): SGHTA, FQGTGA. Written as DNA, the CDR3 is TGTGCCAGCAGTCTGGGACTAAACAATGAGCAGTTCTTC. Amino acid sequence: CASSLGLNNEQFF.

V gene TRBV7-9 combines with J gene TRBJ1-4; tentative D call: TRBD1 (6 bases). CDR3 length: 15 residues. Looked up from germline, CDR1 is SEHNR and CDR2 is FQNEAQ (reference sequence). The V end lost 6 bases, the J end lost 5 bases, and 16 bases lay between the germline ends. CDR3 sequence reads: CASSSTGTINEKLFF. The CDR3 DNA reads as TGTGCCAGCAGTTCTACCGGGACAATCAATGAAAAACTGTTTTTT.

The chain combines TRBV7-9 with TRBJ2-2; the match to TRBD1 covers 8 bases. The CDR3 totals 16 residues. Trimming cost V 5 bases and J 6 bases; bases outside gene matches: 11. Germline CDR1 SEHNR, CDR2 FQNEAQ (reference sequence). CDR3 sequence: CASSPPPGQGSGELFF. The CDR3 coding sequence is TGTGCCAGCAGCCCCCCTCCAGGACAGGGATCCGGGGAGCTGTTTTTT.

V usage is TRBV7-2 and J usage is TRBJ1-2; 7 bases are shared with TRBD1. CDR1 is SGHTA and CDR2 is FQGNSA in the germline V gene. The ends lost 4 bases at V and 7 bases at J; junction bases unmatched: 6. This CDR3 is built from 13 residues. This chain's CDR3 is CASSSEGAGGYTF. As DNA, the CDR3 is TGTGCCAGCAGCTCAGAGGGGGCTGGTGGCTACACCTTC.

This clone was picked up one time. V and J are TRBV5-1 and TRBJ2-7; possibly TRBD2 for D (6 bases). Trimming took 0 bases from V and 5 from J, leaving 15 bases between them. CDR1 and CDR2 (germline): SGHRS, YFSETQ. The CDR3 has 15 residues. The DNA of the CDR3 is TGCGCCAGCAGCTTGGGCGGGACGGAACTCAACGAGCAGTACTTC. Translated: CASSLGGTELNEQYF.

This sequence joins TRBV5-1 and TRBJ2-1; 11 bases agree with TRBD2. CDR1 is SGHRS, CDR2 YFSETQ, per germline. This CDR3 spans 23 amino acids. With V trimmed by 0 bases and J by 0 bases, 20 bases remained unmatched. The CDR3, as DNA: TGCGCCAGCAGCTTGGAACCAAGACGGTCGGCTAGCGGGAGGCAAAGCTCCTACAATGAGCAGTTCTTC. Protein: CASSLEPRRSASGRQSSYNEQFF.

The chain couples TRBV19 to TRBJ1-4, with D perhaps matching TRBD1 (6 bases). Germline CDR1 and CDR2: LNHDA and SQIVND (reference sequence). This CDR3 spans 15 amino acids. V was pared by 5 bases and J by 8 bases, with 18 bases between. The CDR3 DNA reads as TGTGCCAGTAGTTCAACCTCGGGACATAACGAAAAACTGTTTTTT. Residues: CASSSTSGHNEKLFF.

The rearrangement joins TRBV7-3 to TRBJ2-5; TRBD1 matches at 7 bases. The germline V gene has CDR1 SGHTA and CDR2 FQGTGA. Trimming cost V 1 base and J 5 bases; bases outside gene matches: 10. The CDR3 is 16 residues long. The CDR3 coding sequence is TGTGCCAGCAGCTTAAACCGACAGGGTTTGGGCGAGACCCAGTACTTC. Translation gives CASSLNRQGLGETQYF.

As to this clone: This sample also contains other DNA sequences that code for the same CDR3. The chain has TRBV5-1 and TRBJ2-1; D remains unclear. V dropped 0 bases and J dropped 8 bases, with 6 bases sitting between them. CDR1 is SGHRS and CDR2 is YFSETQ in the germline V gene. The CDR3 has 12 amino acids. CDR3 residues: CASSLAGDEQFF. The CDR3 nucleotides are TGCGCCAGCAGCTTGGCTGGAGATGAGCAGTTCTTC. The variable domain in full, completed from reference TRBV5-1 and TRBJ2-1, reads KAGVTQTPRYLIKTRGQQVTLSCSPISGHRSVSWYQQTPGQGLQFLFEYFSETQRNKGNFPGRFSGRQFSNSRSEMNVSTLELGDSALYLCASSLAGDEQFFGPGTRLTVL.

This chain connects TRBV5-1 to TRBJ2-5, with TRBD2 matching 10 bases. This CDR3 is built from 16 residues. Germline V gene sequence: CDR1 SGHRS, CDR2 YFSETQ. With V trimmed by 4 bases and J by 2 bases, 8 bases remained unmatched. This CDR3 is CASSPRTSGIQETQYF. The DNA of the CDR3 is TGCGCCAGCAGCCCACGGACTAGCGGTATTCAAGAGACCCAGTACTTC.

This chain connects TRBV7-3 to TRBJ2-1; a possible D gene is TRBD1 (5 bases). There are 16 residues in the CDR3. V was clipped by 0 bases and J by 8 bases, with 17 bases between them. Germline values: CDR1 SGHTA, CDR2 FQGTGA. This chain's CDR3 is CASSLTSNWGSDEQFF. In nucleotides, the CDR3 is TGTGCCAGCAGCTTAACGAGCAATTGGGGCAGCGATGAGCAGTTCTTC.

Concerning this clone: The sample has other DNA sequences that encode this CDR3 too. This chain links TRBV29-1 with TRBJ1-2; no clear D. Between the trimmed V and J ends, which lost 1 base and 7 bases, there was a span of 1 base. CDR3 length: 9 residues. Germline V gene lookup returns CDR1 SQVTM and CDR2 ANQGSEA. This CDR3 is CSVEGGYTF. The CDR3, as DNA: TGCAGCGTTGAAGGTGGCTACACCTTC.

This rearrangement joins TRBV28 to TRBJ1-2; the D is unclear. Per germline, CDR1 MDHEN and CDR2 SYDVKM. This CDR3 comprises 13 residues. V lost 6 bases, J lost 4 bases, and 12 bases lay in between. CDR3 loop: CASRQEGPYGYTF. In DNA form, the CDR3 reads TGTGCCAGCAGGCAGGAGGGCCCCTATGGCTACACCTTC.

This chain connects TRBV7-6 to TRBJ1-1; no clear D. Germline V gives CDR1 SGHVS, CDR2 FNYEAQ. The CDR3 is 13 residues long. The ends were cut back, 4 bases at V and 5 bases at J, with 11 bases in the middle. CDR3 sequence (DNA): TGTGCCAGCAGCTCAAGTTGGGGAACTGAAGCTTTCTTT. Amino acid sequence: CASSSSWGTEAFF.